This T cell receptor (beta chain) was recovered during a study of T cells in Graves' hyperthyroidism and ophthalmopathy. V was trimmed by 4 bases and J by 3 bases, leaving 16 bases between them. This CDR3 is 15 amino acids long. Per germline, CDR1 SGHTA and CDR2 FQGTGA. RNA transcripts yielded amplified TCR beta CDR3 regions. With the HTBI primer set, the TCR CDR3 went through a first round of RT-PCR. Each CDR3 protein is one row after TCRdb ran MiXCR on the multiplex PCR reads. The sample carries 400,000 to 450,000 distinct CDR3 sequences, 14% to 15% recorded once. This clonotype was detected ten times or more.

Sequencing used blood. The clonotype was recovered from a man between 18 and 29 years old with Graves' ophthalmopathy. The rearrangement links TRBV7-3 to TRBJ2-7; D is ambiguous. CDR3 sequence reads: CASSSNSGHGYEQYF. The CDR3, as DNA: TGTGCCAGCAGCTCCAATTCGGGCCACGGCTACGAGCAGTACTTC.